This TCR beta chain came from a study of tumor T cells in aggressive B-cell lymphoma. Libraries were prepared by immunoSEQ multiplex PCR; TCRdb keeps only in-frame clonotypes and omits some of them. The repertoire includes around 2,200 clones, 85% to 95% of them detected once, and approximately 7% sits in the top ten. For this clone: A junction end diverges from the germline sequence, so it may reflect a read error.

CDR3 length: 17 amino acids. The germline V gene encodes CDR1 KGHSH and CDR2 LQKENI. This sequence joins TRBV18 and TRBJ2-4; 7 nucleotides line up with TRBD1. The clonotype was recovered from an adult with diffuse large B cell lymphoma. The sample taken for sequencing was tumor tissue. The CDR3 spells CVSSPPLTGFVKNIQYF. CDR3 DNA sequence: TGTGTCAGCTCACCACCGTTGACAGGGTTTGTCAAAAACATTCAGTACTTC.